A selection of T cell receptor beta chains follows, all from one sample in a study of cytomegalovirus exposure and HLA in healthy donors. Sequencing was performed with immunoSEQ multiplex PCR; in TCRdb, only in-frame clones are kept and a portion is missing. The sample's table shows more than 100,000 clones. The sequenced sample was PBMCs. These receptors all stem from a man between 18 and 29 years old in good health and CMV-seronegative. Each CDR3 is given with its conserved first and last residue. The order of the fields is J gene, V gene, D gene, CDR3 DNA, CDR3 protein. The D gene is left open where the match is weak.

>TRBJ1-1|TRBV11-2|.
TGTGCCAGCTATCACGGTGTGGGGGGGCTGAACACTGAAGCTTTCTTT
CASYHGVGGLNTEAFF
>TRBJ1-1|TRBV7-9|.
TGTGCCAGCAGCCACTTGGATGGGCAGAACACTGAAGCTTTCTTT
CASSHLDGQNTEAFF
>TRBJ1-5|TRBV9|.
TGTGCCAGCAGCCCTGGGCAGGGGTTGCAGCCCCAGCATTTT
CASSPGQGLQPQHF
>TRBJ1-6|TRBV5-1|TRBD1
TGCGCCAGCAGTCTCGACAGGGTAGGAAATTCACCCCTCCACTTT
CASSLDRVGNSPLHF
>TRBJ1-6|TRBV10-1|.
TGCGCCAGCAGTGATTATGGGGGCGCCCGTTCCTATAATTCACCCCTCCACTTT
CASSDYGGARSYNSPLHF
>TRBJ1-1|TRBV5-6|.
TGTGCCAGCAGTAGGGGAAGGACGAACACTGAAGCTTTCTTT
CASSRGRTNTEAFF
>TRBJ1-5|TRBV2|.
TGTGCCAGCACCCTCAACTTGGGCGGGGAGCATTTT
CASTLNLGGEHF
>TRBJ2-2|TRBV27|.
TGTGCCAGCAAATCGGCGAACACCGGGGAGCTGTTTTTT
CASKSANTGELFF
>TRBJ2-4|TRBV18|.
TGTGCCAGCTCACCAGCGGACAGAATAGCCAAAAACATTCAGTACTTC
CASSPADRIAKNIQYF
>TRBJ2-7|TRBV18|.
TGTGCCAGCTCCCTTCAGGGGGCTAGCGGGGTGACCTACGAGCAGTACTTC
CASSLQGASGVTYEQYF
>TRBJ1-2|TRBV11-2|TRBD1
TGTGCCAGCAGCTTAGGAGGGGGCAACTATGGCTACACCTTC
CASSLGGGNYGYTF
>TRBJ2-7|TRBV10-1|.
TGCGCCAGCAGTGAGTCGACAGACTACGAGCAGTACTTC
CASSESTDYEQYF
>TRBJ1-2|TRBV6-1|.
TGTGCCAGCAGTGAAGTACGACAGGTACTGAACTATGGCTACACCTTC
CASSEVRQVLNYGYTF
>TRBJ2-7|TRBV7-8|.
TGTGCCAGCAGCCCCAGTCCGGTCGGAGAGCAGTCCTACGAGCAGTACTTC
CASSPSPVGEQSYEQYF
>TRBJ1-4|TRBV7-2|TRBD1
TGTGCCAGCAGCTTGGCAGGGGGAAATGAAAAACTGTTTTTT
CASSLAGGNEKLFF
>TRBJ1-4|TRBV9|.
TGTGCCAGCAGCGGGGGAGGGTCCAGAGATGAAAAACTGTTTTTT
CASSGGGSRDEKLFF
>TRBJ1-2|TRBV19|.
TGTGCCAGTAGTATGGGCAGCTCCTATGGCTACACCTTC
CASSMGSSYGYTF
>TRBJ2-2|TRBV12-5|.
TGTGCTAGTTTCGGCGGGGTCACCGGGGAGCTGTTTTTT
CASFGGVTGELFF
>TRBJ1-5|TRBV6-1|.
TGTGCCAGCAGTGACAGGGCAATCAATCAGCCCCAGCATTTT
CASSDRAINQPQHF
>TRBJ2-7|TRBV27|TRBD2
TGTGCCAGCAGACCCGGGAGGGCCGTCGAGCAGTACTTC
CASRPGRAVEQYF
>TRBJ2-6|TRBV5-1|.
TGCGCCAGCAGCTTGGTTGCAGGGTCTGGGGCCAACGTCCTGACTTTC
CASSLVAGSGANVLTF
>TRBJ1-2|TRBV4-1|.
TGCGCCAGCAGCCCCAACGGGGGAGGGGCATTCGATGGCTACACCTTC
CASSPNGGGAFDGYTF
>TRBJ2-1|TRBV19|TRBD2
TGTGCCAGTAGTATCTCGGGGGGAACCTACAATGAGCAGTTCTTC
CASSISGGTYNEQFF
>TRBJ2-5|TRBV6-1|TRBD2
TGTGCCAGTTCCTTCCATAGCGGGACGCAAGAGACCCAGTACTTC
CASSFHSGTQETQYF
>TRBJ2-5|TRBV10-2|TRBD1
TGCGCCAGCAGTTCGTTCAGGGGGCCATGGGAGACCCAGTACTTC
CASSSFRGPWETQYF
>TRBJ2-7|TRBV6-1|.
TGTGCCAGCTATATACGGGGGAGCTCCTACGAGCAGTACTTC
CASYIRGSSYEQYF
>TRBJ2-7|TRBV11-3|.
TGTGCCAGCAGCTCGGCCAGGGGCGGCGAGCAGTACTTC
CASSSARGGEQYF
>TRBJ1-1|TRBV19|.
TGTGCCAGTAGTACCATTACAGGGCACCAAGGGTCCACTGAAGCTTTCTTT
CASSTITGHQGSTEAFF
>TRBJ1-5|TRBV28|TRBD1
TGTGCCAGCAGTTTACCGTGGACAGGATTCAATCAGCCCCAGCATTTT
CASSLPWTGFNQPQHF
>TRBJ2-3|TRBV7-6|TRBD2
TGTGCCAGCAGCTTGGGTAGCGGGGGGAGCACAGATACGCAGTATTTT
CASSLGSGGSTDTQYF
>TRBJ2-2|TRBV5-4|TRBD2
TGTGCCAGCAGCTTGGCCGGGCTAGCGGGAGCCGGGGAGCTGTTTTTT
CASSLAGLAGAGELFF
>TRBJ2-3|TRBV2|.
TGTGCCAGCAGGCTTAGCGATCCGGGAGATACGCAGTATTTT
CASRLSDPGDTQYF
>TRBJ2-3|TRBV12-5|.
TGTGCTAGTGCCAAGGCAGGTGGGGCCTCGAGCACAGATACGCAGTATTTT
CASAKAGGASSTDTQYF
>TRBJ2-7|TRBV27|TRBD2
TGTGCCAGCAGCCCGACTAGCGGGCCCTACGAGCAGTACTTC
CASSPTSGPYEQYF
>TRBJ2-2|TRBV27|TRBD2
TGTGCCAGCAGAAAGGGTAGCGGGAACGCGAACACCGGGGAGCTGTTTTTT
CASRKGSGNANTGELFF
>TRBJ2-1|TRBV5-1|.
TGCGCCAGTACCCTGGGGGCGGGAGTACCTAATGAGCAGTTCTTC
CASTLGAGVPNEQFF
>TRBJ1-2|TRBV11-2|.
TGTGCCAGCAGCCTATACCGGGATAACTATGGCTACACCTTC
CASSLYRDNYGYTF
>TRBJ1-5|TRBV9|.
TGTGCCAGCAGCGCCAGCGGGGGATTCAATCAGCCCCAGCATTTT
CASSASGGFNQPQHF
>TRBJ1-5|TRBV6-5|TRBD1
TGTGCCAGCAGTAGGACAGGGCATCAGCCCCAGCATTTT
CASSRTGHQPQHF
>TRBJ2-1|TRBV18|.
TGTGCCAGCTCACCATCATCGGGAGACGACCGCTCCTACAATGAGCAGTTCTTC
CASSPSSGDDRSYNEQFF
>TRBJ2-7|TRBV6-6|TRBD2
TGTGCCAGCAGGTCAAGCGGGAGTAAGGGAGAGCAGTACTTC
CASRSSGSKGEQYF
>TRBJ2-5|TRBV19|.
TGTGCCAGTAGTATAACTTTCGGGGAGACCCAGTACTTC
CASSITFGETQYF
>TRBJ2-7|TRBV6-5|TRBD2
TGTGCCAGCAGTTACTCTCCTAGCGGGAGTTACGAGCAGTACTTC
CASSYSPSGSYEQYF
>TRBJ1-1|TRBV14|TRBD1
TGTGCCAGCAGCCAGAGGACAGGGTTGGCCACTGAAGCTTTCTTT
CASSQRTGLATEAFF
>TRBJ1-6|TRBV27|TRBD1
TGTGCCAGCAGGCCCGGGACAGGAAATTCACCCCTCCACTTT
CASRPGTGNSPLHF
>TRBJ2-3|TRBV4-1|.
TGCGCCAGCAGCCAAGATCGGGGTAGCGGACTAAGCACAGATACGCAGTATTTT
CASSQDRGSGLSTDTQYF
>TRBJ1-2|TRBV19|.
TGTGCCAGTAGTATAGGCGGGGCCGGCTACACCTTC
CASSIGGAGYTF
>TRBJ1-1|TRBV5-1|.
TGCGCCAGCAGCTTGGGGGGAGGGTGGGCTTTCTTT
CASSLGGGWAFF
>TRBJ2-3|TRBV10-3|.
TGTGCCATCAGTGCGACAGATACGCAGTATTTT
CAISATDTQYF
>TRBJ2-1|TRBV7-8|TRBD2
TGTGCCAGCAGCCCAATCGGGACTAGGGGGAATGAGCAGTTCTTC
CASSPIGTRGNEQFF
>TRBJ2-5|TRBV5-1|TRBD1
TGCGCCAGCAGCTTGGCCGACAGGGGCCAAGAGACCCAGTACTTC
CASSLADRGQETQYF
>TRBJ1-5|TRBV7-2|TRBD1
TGTGCCAGCAGCTTAGCGCTGACGAGGGGGCGCAATCAGCCCCAGCATTTT
CASSLALTRGRNQPQHF
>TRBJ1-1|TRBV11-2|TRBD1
TGTGCCAGCAGCTTAGGCAAACTGGACAGGGCGTCCGCTGAAGCTTTCTTT
CASSLGKLDRASAEAFF